The clone carrying this T cell receptor (beta chain) was picked up a small number of times. Its specificity is unknown. These data come from a study of CD8 T cells in ankylosing spondylitis. TCRdb itself ran the 5' RACE reads through MiXCR, one entry per CDR3 protein. This sample has about 130,000 distinct CDR3 sequences; roughly 17% occur once, and the top ten carry 30% to 35%. General study points: Seemingly distinctive of ankylosing spondylitis blood was a TCR beta motif formed by eight highly homologous variants.

The source of this sequence is a male donor with ankylosing spondylitis. The specimen sequenced was blood, either unsorted or a sorted T cell fraction (not recorded which).

CDR3 DNA: TGTGCCAGCAGTGAATCGGCCTTAAAGACTGAAGCTTTCTTT. This gives the protein CASSESALKTEAFF. J is TRBJ1-1 and V is TRBV2, with D uncertain. CDR1 is SNHLY, CDR2 FYNNEI, per germline. The CDR3 runs 14 residues. The germline V and J ends were trimmed by 2 bases and 5 bases, with 12 bases remaining between them.